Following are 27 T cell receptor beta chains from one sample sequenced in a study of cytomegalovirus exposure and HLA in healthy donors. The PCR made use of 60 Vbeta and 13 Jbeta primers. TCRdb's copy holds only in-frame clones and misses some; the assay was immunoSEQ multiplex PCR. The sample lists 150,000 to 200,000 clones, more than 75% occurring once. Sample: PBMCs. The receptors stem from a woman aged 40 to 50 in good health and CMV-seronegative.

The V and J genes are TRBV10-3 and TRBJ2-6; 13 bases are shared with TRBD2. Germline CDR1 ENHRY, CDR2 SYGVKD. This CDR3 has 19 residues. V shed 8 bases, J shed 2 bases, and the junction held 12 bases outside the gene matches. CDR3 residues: CAIGEGQGLAGTGANVLTF. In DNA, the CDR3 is TGTGCCATCGGCGAAGGCCAGGGACTAGCGGGAACTGGGGCCAACGTCCTGACTTTC.

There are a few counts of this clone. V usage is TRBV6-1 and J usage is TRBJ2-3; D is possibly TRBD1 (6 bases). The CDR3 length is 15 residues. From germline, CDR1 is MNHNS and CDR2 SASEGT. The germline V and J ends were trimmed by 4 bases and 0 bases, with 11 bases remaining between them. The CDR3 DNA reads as TGTGCCAGCAGTGGGTTAAGGGGGAGCACAGATACGCAGTATTTT. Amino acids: CASSGLRGSTDTQYF.

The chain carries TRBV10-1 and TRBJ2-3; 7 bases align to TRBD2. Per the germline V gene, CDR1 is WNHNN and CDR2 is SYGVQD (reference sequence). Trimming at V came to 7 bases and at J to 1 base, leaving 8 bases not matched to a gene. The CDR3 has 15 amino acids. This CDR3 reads CASKTPTSGTDTQYF. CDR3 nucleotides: TGCGCCAGCAAGACCCCCACTAGCGGCACAGATACGCAGTATTTT.

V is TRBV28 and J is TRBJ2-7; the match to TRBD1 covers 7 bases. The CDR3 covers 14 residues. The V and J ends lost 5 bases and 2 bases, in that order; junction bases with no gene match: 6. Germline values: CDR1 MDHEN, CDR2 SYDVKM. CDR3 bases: TGTGCCAGCAGTACTACCCAGGGGGCCTACGAGCAGTACTTC. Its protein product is CASSTTQGAYEQYF.

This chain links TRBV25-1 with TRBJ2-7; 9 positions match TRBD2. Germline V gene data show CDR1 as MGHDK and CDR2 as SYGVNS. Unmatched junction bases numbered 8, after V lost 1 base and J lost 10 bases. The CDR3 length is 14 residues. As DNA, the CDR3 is TGTGCCAGCAGTGAATTTGATAGCGGGAGTCCTCAGTACTTC. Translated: CASSEFDSGSPQYF.

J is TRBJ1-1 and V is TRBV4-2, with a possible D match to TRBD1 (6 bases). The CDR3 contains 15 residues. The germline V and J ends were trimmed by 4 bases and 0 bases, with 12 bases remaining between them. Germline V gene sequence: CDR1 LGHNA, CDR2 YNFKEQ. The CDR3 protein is CASSPADRMNTEAFF. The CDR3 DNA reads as TGTGCCAGCAGCCCGGCCGACAGGATGAACACTGAAGCTTTCTTT.

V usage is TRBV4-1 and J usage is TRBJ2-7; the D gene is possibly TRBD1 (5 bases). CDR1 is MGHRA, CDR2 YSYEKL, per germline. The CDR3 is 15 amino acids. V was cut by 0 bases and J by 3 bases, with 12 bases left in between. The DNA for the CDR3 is TGCGCCAGCAGCCAAGAATCCGACAGCTTCTACGAGCAGTACTTC. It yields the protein CASSQESDSFYEQYF.

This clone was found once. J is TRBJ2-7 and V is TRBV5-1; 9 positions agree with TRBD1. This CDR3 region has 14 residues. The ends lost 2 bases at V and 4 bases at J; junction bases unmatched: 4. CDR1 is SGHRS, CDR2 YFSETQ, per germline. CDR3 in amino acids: CASSLPGQGYEQYF. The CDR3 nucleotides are TGCGCCAGCAGCTTACCGGGACAGGGTTACGAGCAGTACTTC.

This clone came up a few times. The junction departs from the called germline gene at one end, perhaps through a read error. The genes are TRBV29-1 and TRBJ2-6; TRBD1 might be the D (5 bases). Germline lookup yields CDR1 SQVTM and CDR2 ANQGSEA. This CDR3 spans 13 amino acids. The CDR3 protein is CSVERAGANGLTF. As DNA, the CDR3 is TGCAGCGTTGAAAGGGCTGGGGCCAACGGCCTGACTTTC. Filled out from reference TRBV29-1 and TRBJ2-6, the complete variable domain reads SAVISQKPSRDICQRGTSLTIQCQVDSQVTMMFWYRQQPGQSLTLIATANQGSEATYESGFVIDKFPISRPNLTFSTLTVSNMSPEDSSIYLCSVERAGANGLTFGAGSRLTVL.

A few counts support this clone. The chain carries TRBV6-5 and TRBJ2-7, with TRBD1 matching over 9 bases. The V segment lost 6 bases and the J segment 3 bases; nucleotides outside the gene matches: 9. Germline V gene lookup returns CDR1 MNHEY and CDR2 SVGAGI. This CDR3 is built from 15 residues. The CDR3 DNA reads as TGTGCCAGCAGGAAAACAGGGGGCAGGCTCTACGAGCAGTACTTC. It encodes CASRKTGGRLYEQYF.

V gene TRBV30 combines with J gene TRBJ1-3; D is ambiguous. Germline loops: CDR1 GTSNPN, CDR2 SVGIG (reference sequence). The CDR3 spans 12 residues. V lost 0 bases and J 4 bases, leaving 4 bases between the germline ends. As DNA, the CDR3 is TGTGCCTGGAGTGTAGCGGGAAACACCATATATTTT. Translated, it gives CAWSVAGNTIYF.

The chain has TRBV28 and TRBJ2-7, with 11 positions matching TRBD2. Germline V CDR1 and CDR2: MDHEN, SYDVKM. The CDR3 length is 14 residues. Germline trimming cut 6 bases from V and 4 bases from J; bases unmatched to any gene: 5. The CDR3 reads CASRFSGGAYEQYF. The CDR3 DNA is TGTGCCAGCAGATTTAGCGGGGGGGCATACGAGCAGTACTTC.

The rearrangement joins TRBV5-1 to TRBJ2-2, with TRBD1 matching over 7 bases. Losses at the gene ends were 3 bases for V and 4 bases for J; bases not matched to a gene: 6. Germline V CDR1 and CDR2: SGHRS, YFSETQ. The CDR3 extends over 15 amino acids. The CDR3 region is CASSSDRVGTGELFF. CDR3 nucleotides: TGCGCCAGCAGCTCAGACAGGGTGGGCACCGGGGAGCTGTTTTTT.

The CDR3 sequence is CASSFRLGSYNEQFF. Here the CDR3 DNA reads TGTGCCAGCAGCTTCAGACTAGGTTCCTACAATGAGCAGTTCTTC. The chain links TRBV5-4 to TRBJ2-1; possible D gene TRBD2, 6 bases. Trimming left V 2 bases short and J 1 base short, with 10 bases between. The CDR3 spans 15 residues. Germline assignment: CDR1 SGHNT and CDR2 YYREEE (reference sequence).

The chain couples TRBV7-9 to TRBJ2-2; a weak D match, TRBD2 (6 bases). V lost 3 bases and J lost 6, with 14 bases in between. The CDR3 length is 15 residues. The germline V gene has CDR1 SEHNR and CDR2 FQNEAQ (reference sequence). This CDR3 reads CASSFTGEGPGELFF. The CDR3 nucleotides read TGTGCCAGCAGCTTTACGGGAGAGGGCCCCGGGGAGCTGTTTTTT.

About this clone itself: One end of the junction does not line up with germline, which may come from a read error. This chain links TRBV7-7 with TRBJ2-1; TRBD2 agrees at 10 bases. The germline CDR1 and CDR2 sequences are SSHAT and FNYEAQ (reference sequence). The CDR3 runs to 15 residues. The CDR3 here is CASSFGTSAVNEQFF. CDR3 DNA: TGTGCTAGCAGCTTTGGGACTAGCGCGGTCAATGAGCAGTTCTTC.

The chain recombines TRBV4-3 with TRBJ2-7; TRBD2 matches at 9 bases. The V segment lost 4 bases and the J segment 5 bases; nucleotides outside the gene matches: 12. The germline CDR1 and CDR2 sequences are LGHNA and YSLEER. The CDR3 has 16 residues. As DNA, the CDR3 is TGCGCCAGCAGCCTGAGCCCGGTAGCGGGGGTTAACGAGCAGTACTTC. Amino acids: CASSLSPVAGVNEQYF.

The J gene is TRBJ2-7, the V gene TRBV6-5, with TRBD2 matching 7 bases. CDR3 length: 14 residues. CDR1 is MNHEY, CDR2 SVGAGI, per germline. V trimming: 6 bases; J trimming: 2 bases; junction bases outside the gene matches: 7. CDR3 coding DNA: TGTGCCAGCAGAGGAGCGGGAACTACCTACGAGCAGTACTTC. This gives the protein CASRGAGTTYEQYF.

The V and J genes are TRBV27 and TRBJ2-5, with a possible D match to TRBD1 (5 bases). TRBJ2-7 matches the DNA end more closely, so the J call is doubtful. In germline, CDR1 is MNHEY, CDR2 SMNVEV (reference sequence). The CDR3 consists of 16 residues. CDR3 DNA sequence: TGTGCCAGCAGTTTATCAGAGGACACATTTCTCGACGAGCAGTACTTC. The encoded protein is CASSLSEDTFLDEQYF.

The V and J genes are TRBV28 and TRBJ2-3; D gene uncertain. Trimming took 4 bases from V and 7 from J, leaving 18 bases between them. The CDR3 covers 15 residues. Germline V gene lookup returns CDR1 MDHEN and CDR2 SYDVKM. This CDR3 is CASSSLRHSMYTQYF. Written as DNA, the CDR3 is TGTGCCAGCAGTTCTTTGAGACATTCTATGTATACGCAGTATTTT.

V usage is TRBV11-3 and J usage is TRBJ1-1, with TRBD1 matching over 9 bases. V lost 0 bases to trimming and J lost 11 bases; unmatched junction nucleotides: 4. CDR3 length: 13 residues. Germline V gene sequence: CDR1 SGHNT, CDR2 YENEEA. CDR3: CASSLDSGTGAFF. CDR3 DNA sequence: TGTGCCAGCAGCTTAGATTCCGGGACAGGGGCTTTCTTT. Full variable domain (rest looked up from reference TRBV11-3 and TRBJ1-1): EAGVVQSPRYKIIEKKQPVAFWCNPISGHNTLYWYLQNLGQGPELLIRYENEEAVDDSQLPKDRFSAERLKGVDSTLKIQPAELGDSAVYLCASSLDSGTGAFFGQGTRLTVV.

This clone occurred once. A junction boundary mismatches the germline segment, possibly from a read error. The CDR3 sequence is CASSVRLAGGPNVF. CDR3 in DNA: TGTGCCAGCAGCGTGAGACTAGCGGGAGGCCCGAACGTCTTC. The chain combines TRBV9 with TRBJ2-1; 13 bases fit TRBD2. The V gene's germline CDR1 is SGDLS and CDR2 YYNGEE. This CDR3 has 14 residues. Complete variable domain (other parts from reference TRBV9 and TRBJ2-1): DSGVTQTPKHLITATGQRVTLRCSPRSGDLSVYWYQQSLDQGLQFLIQYYNGEERAKGNILERFSAQQFPDLHSELNLSSLELGDSALYFCASSVRLAGGPNVFGPGTRLTVL.

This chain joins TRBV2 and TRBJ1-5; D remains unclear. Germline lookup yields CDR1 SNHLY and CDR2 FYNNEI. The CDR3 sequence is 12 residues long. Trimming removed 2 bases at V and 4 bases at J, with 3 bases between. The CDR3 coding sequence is TGTGCCAGCAGTGAACCTAATCAGCCCCAGCATTTT. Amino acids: CASSEPNQPQHF.

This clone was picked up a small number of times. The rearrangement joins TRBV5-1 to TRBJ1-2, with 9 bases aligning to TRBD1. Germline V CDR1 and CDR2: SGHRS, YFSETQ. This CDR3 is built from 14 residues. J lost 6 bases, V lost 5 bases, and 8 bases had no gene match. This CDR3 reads CASSPGQGSNGYTF. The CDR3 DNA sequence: TGCGCCAGCAGTCCGGGACAGGGCTCGAATGGCTACACCTTC.

This CDR3 reads CASSLYGGAYNEQFF. CDR3 sequence (DNA): TGTGCCAGCAGCTTATACGGGGGGGCCTACAATGAGCAGTTCTTC. J is TRBJ2-1 and V is TRBV11-1, with 8 bases aligning to TRBD2. This CDR3 region has 15 residues. Germline V CDR1 and CDR2: SGHAT, FQDESV (reference sequence). Trimming took 2 bases from V and 2 from J; bases not matched to a gene: 2. The entire variable domain, with the rest obtained from reference TRBV11-1 and TRBJ2-1, is as follows: EAEVAQSPRYKITEKSQAVAFWCDPISGHATLYWYRQILGQGPELLVQFQDESVVDDSQLPKDRFSAERLKGVDSTLKIQPAELGDSAMYLCASSLYGGAYNEQFFGPGTRLTVL.

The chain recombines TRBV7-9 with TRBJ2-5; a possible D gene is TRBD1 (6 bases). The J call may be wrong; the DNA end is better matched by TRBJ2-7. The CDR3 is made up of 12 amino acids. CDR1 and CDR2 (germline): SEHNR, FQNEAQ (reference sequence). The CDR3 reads CASSRDTREQYF. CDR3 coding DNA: TGTGCCAGCAGCCGGGACACGCGCGAGCAGTACTTC.

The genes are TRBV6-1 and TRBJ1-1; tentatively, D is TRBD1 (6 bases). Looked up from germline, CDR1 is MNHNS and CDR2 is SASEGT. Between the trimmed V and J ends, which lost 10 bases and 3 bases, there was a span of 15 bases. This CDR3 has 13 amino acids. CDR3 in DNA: TGTGCCACCGATTTGACAGGAGACACTGAAGCTTTCTTT. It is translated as CATDLTGDTEAFF.